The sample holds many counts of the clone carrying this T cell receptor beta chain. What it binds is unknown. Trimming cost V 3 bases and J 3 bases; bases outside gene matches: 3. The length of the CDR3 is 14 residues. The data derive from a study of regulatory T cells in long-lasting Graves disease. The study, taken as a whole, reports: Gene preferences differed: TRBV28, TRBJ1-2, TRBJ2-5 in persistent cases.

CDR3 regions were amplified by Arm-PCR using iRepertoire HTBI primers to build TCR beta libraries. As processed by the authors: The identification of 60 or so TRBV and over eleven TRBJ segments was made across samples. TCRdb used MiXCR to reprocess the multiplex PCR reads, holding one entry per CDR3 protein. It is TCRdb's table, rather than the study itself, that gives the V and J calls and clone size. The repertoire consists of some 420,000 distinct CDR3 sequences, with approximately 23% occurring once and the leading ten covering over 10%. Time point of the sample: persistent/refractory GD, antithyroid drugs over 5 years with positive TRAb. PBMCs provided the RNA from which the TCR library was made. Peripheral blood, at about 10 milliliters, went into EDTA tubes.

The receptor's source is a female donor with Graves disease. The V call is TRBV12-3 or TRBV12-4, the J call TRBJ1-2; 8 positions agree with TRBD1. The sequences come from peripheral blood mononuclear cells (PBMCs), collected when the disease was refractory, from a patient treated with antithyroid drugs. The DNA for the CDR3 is TGTGCCAGCAGTTTGACCAGGGGGCACTATGGCTACACCTTC. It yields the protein CASSLTRGHYGYTF.